The source of this TCR beta chain is a study of blood T cell repertoires in COVID-19. In the study overall: COVID-19 samples from acute and convalescent phases originated in the United States, Italy and Spain. PBMCs, B-cell-depleted T cells, or T cells provided the cDNA or gDNA that made up the material.

Source study methods: Reference gene primer amplification yielded estimated nucleated cell counts. Method: immunoSEQ multiplex PCR; TCRdb's copy keeps in-frame clones and lacks some. From that table come the V and J calls and clone size; the DNA was used to work out D and trimming. The profile shows under 75,000 clones, roughly 91% of them singletons. This sequence originates from a woman between 18 and 30 years old with acute or convalescent COVID-19. The sample consisted of peripheral blood.

DNA of the CDR3: TGTGCCAGTAGTTTTCAGGCTTCTAATGAAAAACTGTTTTTT. This codes for CASSFQASNEKLFF. This rearrangement joins TRBV19 to TRBJ1-4; D uncertain. Looked up from germline, CDR1 is LNHDA and CDR2 is SQIVND (reference sequence). The V gene lost 5 bases and the J gene lost 3 bases, with 10 bases spanning the gap. This CDR3 comprises 14 residues.